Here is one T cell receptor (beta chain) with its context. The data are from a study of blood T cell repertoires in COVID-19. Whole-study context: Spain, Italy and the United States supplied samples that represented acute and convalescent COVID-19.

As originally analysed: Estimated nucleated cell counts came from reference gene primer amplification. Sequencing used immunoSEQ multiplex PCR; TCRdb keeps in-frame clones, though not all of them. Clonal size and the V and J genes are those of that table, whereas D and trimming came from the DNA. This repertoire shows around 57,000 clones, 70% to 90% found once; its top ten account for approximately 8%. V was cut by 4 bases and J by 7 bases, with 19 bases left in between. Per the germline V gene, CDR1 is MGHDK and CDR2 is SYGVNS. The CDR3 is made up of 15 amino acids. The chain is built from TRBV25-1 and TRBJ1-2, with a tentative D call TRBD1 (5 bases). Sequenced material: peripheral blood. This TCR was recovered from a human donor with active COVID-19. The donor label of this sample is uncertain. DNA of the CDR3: TGTGCCAGCAGTGTGGGCCTCCAGGGCGCCCGTGGCTACACCTTC. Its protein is CASSVGLQGARGYTF.